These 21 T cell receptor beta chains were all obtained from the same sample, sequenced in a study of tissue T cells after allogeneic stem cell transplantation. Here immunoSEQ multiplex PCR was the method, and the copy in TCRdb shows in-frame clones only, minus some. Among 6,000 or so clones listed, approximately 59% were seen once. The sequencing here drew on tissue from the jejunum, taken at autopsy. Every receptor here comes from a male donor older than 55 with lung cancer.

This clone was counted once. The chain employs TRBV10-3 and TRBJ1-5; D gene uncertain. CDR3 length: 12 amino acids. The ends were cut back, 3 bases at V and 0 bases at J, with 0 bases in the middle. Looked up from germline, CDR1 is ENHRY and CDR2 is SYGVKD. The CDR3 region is CAISDSNQPQHF. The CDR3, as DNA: TGTGCCATCAGTGATAGCAATCAGCCCCAGCATTTT.

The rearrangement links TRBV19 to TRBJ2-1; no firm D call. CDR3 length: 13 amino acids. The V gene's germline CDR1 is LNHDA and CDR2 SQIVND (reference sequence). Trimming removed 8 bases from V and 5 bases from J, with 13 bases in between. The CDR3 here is CASANIRNNEQFF. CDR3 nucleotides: TGTGCCAGTGCTAACATACGCAACAATGAGCAGTTCTTC.

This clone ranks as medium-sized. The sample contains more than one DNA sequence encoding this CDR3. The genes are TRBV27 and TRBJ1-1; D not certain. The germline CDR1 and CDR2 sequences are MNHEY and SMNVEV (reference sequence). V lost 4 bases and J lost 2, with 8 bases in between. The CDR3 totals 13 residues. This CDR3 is CASSSNVNTEAFF. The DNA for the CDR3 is TGTGCCAGCAGTTCTAACGTAAACACTGAAGCTTTCTTT.

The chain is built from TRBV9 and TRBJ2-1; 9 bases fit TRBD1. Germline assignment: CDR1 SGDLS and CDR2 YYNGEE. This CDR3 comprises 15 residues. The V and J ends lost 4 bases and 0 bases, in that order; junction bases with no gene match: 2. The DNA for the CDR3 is TGTGCCAGCAGCTCGGGACAGGGCTCCTACAATGAGCAGTTCTTC. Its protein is CASSSGQGSYNEQFF. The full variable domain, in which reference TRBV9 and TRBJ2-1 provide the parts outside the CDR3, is DSGVTQTPKHLITATGQRVTLRCSPRSGDLSVYWYQQSLDQGLQFLIQYYNGEERAKGNILERFSAQQFPDLHSELNLSSLELGDSALYFCASSSGQGSYNEQFFGPGTRLTVL.

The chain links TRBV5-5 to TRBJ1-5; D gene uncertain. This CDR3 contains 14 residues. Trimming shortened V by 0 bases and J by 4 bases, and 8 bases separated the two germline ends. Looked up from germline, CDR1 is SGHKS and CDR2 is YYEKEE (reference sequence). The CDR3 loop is CASSLVGVNQPQHF. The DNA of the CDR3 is TGTGCCAGCAGCTTGGTTGGGGTTAATCAGCCCCAGCATTTT. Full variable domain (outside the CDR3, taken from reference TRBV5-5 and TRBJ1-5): DAGVTQSPTHLIKTRGQQVTLRCSPISGHKSVSWYQQVLGQGPQFIFQYYEKEERGRGNFPDRFSARQFPNYSSELNVNALLLGDSALYLCASSLVGVNQPQHFGDGTRLSIL.

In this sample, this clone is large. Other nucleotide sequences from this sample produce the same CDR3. DNA for the CDR3: TGCGCCAGCAGCTTGGGCGGCCTCCCTACCTACGAGCAGTACTTC. This codes for CASSLGGLPTYEQYF. The rearrangement joins TRBV5-1 to TRBJ2-7; D not resolved. From germline, CDR1 is SGHRS and CDR2 YFSETQ. The CDR3 is 15 residues long. V was pared by 0 bases and J by 2 bases, with 12 bases between.

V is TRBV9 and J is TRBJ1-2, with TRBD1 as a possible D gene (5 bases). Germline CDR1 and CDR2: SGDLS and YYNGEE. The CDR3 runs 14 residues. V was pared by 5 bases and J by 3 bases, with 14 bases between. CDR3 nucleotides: TGTGCCAGCAGTAGTGGGGGGTACGACTATGGCTACACCTTC. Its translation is CASSSGGYDYGYTF.

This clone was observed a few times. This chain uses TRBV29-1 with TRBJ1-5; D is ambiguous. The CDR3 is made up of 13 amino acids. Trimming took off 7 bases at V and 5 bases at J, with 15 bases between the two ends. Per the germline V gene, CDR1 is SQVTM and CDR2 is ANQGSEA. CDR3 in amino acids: CSALAGMDQPQHF. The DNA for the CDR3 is TGCAGCGCACTGGCGGGGATGGATCAGCCCCAGCATTTT.

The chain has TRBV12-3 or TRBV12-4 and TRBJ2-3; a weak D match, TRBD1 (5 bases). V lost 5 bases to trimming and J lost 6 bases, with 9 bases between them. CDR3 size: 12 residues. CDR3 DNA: TGTGCCAGCAGTCAAGGGGCCGATACGCAGTATTTT. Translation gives CASSQGADTQYF.

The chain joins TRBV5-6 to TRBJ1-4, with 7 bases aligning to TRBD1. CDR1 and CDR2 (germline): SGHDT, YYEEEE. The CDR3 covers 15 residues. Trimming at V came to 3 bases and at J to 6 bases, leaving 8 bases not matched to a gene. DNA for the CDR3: TGTGCCAGCAGCTGGCCGGGGCAGGGGGATGAAAAACTGTTTTTT. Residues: CASSWPGQGDEKLFF.

The CDR3 sequence is CASSAGSYNSPLHF. The CDR3 region has the DNA TGTGCCAGCAGTGCAGGCTCCTATAATTCACCCCTCCACTTT. The J gene is TRBJ1-6, the V gene TRBV2; no clear D gene. The CDR3 extends over 14 amino acids. The germline V gene has CDR1 SNHLY and CDR2 FYNNEI. V was clipped by 4 bases and J by 0 bases, with 4 bases between them.

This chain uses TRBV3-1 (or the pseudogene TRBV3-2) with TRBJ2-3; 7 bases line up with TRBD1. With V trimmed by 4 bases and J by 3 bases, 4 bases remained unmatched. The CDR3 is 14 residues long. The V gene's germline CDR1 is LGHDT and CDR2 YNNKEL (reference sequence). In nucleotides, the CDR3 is TGTGCCAGCAGCCCCCGACAGGGAACAGATACGCAGTATTTT. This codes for CASSPRQGTDTQYF.

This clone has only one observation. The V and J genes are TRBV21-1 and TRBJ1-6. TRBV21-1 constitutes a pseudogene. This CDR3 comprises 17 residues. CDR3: CASSINVALNYNSPLHF. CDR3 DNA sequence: TGTGCCAGCAGCATTAACGTAGCTCTAAACTATAATTCACCCCTCCACTTT.

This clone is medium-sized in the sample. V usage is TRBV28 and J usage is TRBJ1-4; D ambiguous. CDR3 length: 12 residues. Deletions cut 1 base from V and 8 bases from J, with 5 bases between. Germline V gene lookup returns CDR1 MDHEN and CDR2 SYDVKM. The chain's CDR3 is CASSLSAEKLFF. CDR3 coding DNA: TGTGCCAGCAGTTTATCCGCCGAAAAACTGTTTTTT.

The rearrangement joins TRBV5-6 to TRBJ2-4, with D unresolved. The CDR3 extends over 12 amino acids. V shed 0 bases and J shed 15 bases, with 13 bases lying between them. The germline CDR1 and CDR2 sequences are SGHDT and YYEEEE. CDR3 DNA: TGTGCCAGCAGCTTGGGCGAGACTCCCGGGTACTTC. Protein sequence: CASSLGETPGYF.

Here the CDR3 reads CASSFLAGVTDTQYF. For the CDR3, the DNA is TGTGCCAGCAGCTTCCTAGCGGGAGTCACAGATACGCAGTATTTT. The chain joins TRBV7-9 to TRBJ2-3; 10 bases agree with TRBD2. The ends lost 3 bases at V and 2 bases at J; junction bases unmatched: 2. There are 15 residues in the CDR3. CDR1 and CDR2 (germline): SEHNR, FQNEAQ (reference sequence).

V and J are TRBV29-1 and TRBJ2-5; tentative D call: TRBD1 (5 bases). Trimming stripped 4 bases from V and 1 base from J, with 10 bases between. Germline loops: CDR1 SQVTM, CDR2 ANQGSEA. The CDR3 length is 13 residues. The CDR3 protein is CSVADRLQETQYF. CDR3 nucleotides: TGCAGCGTTGCTGACAGACTCCAAGAGACCCAGTACTTC.

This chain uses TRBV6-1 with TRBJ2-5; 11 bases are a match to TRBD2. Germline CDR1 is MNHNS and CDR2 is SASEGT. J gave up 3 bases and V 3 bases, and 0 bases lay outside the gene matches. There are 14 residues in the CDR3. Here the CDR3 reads CASSEGLAEETQYF. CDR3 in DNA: TGTGCCAGCAGTGAGGGACTAGCGGAAGAGACCCAGTACTTC.

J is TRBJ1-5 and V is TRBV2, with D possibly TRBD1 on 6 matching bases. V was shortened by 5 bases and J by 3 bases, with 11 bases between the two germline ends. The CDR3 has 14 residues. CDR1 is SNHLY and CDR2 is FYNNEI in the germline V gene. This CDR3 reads CASSPDSPNQPQHF. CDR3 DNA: TGTGCCAGCAGTCCGGACAGTCCCAATCAGCCCCAGCATTTT.

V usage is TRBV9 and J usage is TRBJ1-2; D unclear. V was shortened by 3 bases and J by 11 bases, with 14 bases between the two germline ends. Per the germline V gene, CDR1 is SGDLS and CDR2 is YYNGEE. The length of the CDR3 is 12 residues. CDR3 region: CASSARIGWYTF. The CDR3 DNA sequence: TGTGCCAGCAGCGCACGAATAGGCTGGTACACCTTC.

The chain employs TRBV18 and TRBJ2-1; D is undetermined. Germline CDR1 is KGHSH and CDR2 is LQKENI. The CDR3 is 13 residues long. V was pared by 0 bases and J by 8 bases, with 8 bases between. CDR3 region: CASSPPVVYEQFF. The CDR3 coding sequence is TGTGCCAGCTCACCACCCGTAGTCTATGAGCAGTTCTTC.